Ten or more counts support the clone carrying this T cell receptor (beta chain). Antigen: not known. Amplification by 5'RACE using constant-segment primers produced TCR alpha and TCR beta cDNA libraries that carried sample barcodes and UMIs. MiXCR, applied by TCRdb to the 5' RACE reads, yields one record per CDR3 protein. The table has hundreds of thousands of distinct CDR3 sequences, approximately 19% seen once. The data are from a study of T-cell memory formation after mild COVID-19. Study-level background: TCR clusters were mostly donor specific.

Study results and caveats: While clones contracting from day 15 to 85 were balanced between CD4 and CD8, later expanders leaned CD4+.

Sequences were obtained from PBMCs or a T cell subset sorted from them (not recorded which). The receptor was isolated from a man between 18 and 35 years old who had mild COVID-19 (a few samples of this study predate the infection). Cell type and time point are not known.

CDR3 in amino acids: CASSPSYSSYEQYF. CDR3 nucleotides: TGTGCCAGCAGCCCTTCCTATAGCTCCTACGAGCAGTACTTC. The chain carries TRBV3-1 and TRBJ2-7, with D hard to call. The CDR3 runs 14 residues. The V end was cut by 4 bases, the J end by 0 bases, with 10 bases between. Germline CDR1 LGHDT, CDR2 YNNKEL (reference sequence).